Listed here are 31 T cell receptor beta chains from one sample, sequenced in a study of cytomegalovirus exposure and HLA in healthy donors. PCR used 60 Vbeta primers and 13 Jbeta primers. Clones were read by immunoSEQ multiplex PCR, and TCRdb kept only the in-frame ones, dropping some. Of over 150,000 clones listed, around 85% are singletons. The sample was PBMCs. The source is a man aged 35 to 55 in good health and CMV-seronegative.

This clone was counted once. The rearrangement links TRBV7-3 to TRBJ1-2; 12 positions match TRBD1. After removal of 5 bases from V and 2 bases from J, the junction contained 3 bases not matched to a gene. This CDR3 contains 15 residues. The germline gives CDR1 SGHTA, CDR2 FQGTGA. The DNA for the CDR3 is TGTGCCAGCAGCGACGGGACAGGGGGCAACTATGGCTACACCTTC. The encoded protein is CASSDGTGGNYGYTF.

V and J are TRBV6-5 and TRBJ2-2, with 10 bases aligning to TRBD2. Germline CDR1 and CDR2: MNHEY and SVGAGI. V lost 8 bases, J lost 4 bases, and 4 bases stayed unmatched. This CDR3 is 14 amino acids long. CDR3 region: CASQLAGGTGELFF. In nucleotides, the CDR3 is TGTGCCAGCCAATTAGCGGGGGGCACCGGGGAGCTGTTTTTT.

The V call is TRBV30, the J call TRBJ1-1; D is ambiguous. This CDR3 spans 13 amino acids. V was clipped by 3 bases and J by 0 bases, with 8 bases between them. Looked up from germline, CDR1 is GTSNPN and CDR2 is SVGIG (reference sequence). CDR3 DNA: TGTGCCTGGAGAAACAGTGTGAACACTGAAGCTTTCTTT. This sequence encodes CAWRNSVNTEAFF. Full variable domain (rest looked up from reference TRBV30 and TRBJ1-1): SQTIHQWPATLVQPVGSPLSLECTVEGTSNPNLYWYRQAAGRGLQLLFYSVGIGQISSEVPQNLSASRPQDRQFILSSKKLLLSDSGFYLCAWRNSVNTEAFFGQGTRLTVV.

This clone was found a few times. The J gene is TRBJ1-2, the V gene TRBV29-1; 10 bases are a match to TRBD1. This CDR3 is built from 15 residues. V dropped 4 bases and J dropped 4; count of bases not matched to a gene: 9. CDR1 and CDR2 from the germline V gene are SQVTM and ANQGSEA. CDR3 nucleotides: TGCAGCGTTGTGGGACAGGGGTCTTGGCGCTATGGCTACACCTTC. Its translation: CSVVGQGSWRYGYTF. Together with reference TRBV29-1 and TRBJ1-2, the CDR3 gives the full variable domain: SAVISQKPSRDICQRGTSLTIQCQVDSQVTMMFWYRQQPGQSLTLIATANQGSEATYESGFVIDKFPISRPNLTFSTLTVSNMSPEDSSIYLCSVVGQGSWRYGYTFGSGTRLTVV.

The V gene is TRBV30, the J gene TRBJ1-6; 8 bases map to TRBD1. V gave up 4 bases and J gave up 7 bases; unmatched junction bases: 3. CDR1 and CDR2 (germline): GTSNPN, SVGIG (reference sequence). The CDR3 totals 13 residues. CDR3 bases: TGTGCCTGGACCGGGGACAGGAATTCACCCCTCCACTTT. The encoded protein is CAWTGDRNSPLHF.

Here the CDR3 reads CASSRMDAVAGELFF. CDR3 nucleotide sequence: TGTGCCAGCAGCCGCATGGATGCGGTTGCCGGGGAGCTGTTTTTT. V gene TRBV6-5 combines with J gene TRBJ2-2, with D hard to call. The CDR3 runs 15 residues. Germline CDR1 is MNHEY and CDR2 is SVGAGI. Trimming removed 6 bases from V and 6 bases from J, with 17 bases in between.

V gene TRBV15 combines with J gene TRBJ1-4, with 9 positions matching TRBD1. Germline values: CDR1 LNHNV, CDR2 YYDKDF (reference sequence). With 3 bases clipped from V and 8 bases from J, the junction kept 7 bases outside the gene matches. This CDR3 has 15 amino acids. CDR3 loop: CATSRGTGLGEKLFF. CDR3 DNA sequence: TGTGCCACCAGCAGGGGGACAGGGTTGGGAGAAAAACTGTTTTTT.

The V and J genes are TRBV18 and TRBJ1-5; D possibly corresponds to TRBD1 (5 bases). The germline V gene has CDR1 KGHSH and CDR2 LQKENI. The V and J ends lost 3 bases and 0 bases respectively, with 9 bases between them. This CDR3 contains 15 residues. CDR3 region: CASSPTANSNQPQHF. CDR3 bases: TGTGCCAGCTCACCGACAGCGAATAGCAATCAGCCCCAGCATTTT.

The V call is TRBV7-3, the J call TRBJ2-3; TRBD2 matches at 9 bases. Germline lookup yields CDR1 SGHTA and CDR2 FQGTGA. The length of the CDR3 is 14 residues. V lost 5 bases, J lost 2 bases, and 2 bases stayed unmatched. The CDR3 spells CASSEGLATDTQYF. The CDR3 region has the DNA TGTGCCAGCAGCGAGGGACTAGCCACAGATACGCAGTATTTT.

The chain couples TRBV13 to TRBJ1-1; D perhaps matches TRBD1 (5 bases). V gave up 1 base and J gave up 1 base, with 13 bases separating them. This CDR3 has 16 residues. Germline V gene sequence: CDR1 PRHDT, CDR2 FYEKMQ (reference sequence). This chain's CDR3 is CASSLESGVANTEAFF. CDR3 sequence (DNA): TGTGCCAGCAGCTTAGAGTCGGGGGTGGCGAACACTGAAGCTTTCTTT.

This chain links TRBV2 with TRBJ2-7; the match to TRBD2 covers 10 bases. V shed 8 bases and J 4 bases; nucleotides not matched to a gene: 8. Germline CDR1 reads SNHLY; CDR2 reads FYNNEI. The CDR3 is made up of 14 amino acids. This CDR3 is CASRRLAGVYEQYF. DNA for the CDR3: TGTGCCAGCCGAAGACTAGCGGGCGTGTACGAGCAGTACTTC.

CDR3 coding DNA: TGTGCCAGCAGTGAGGGGCTCCCAGTCGGCATTCAGTACTTC. Its protein is CASSEGLPVGIQYF. This chain uses TRBV6-1 with TRBJ2-4, with a tentative D call TRBD1 (5 bases). Germline loops: CDR1 MNHNS, CDR2 SASEGT. The CDR3 length is 14 residues. V lost 3 bases to trimming and J lost 9 bases, with 15 bases between them.

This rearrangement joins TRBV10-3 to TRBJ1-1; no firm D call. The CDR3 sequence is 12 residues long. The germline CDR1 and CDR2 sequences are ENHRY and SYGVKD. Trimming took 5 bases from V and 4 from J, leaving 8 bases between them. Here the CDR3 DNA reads TGTGCCATCAGTCTCCGGGGCACTGAAGCTTTCTTT. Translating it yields CAISLRGTEAFF.

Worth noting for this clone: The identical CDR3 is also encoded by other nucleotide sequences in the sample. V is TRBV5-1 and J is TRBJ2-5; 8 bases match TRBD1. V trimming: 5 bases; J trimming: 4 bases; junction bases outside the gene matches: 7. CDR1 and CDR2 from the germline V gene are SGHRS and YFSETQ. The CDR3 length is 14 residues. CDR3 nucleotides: TGCGCCAGCAGGTCCCCAGGGGGCGGAGAGACCCAGTACTTC. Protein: CASRSPGGGETQYF.

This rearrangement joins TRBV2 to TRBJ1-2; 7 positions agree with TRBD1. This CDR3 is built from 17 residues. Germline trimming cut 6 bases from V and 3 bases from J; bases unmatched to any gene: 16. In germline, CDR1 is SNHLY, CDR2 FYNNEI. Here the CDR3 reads CASSDQKAGGTDYGYTF. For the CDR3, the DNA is TGTGCCAGCAGCGATCAAAAAGCAGGGGGGACAGACTATGGCTACACCTTC.

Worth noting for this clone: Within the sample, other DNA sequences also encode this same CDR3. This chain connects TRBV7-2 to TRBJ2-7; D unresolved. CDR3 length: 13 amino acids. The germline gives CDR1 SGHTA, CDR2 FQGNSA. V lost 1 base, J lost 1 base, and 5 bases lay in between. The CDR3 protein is CASSLGLSYEQYF. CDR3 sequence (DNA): TGTGCCAGCAGCTTAGGTCTGTCCTACGAGCAGTACTTC.

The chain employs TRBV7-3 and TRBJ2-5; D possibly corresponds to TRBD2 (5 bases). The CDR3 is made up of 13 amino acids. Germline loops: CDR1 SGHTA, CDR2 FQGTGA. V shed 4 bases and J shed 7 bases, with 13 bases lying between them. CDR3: CASSSGNVGTQYF. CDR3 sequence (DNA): TGTGCCAGCAGCTCCGGGAATGTCGGGACCCAGTACTTC.

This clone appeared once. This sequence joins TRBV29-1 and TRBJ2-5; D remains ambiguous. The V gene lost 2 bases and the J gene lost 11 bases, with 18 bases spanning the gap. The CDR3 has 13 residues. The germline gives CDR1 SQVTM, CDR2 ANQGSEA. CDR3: CSVETAPGFEQYF. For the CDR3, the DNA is TGCAGCGTTGAAACCGCTCCCGGTTTTGAGCAGTACTTC.

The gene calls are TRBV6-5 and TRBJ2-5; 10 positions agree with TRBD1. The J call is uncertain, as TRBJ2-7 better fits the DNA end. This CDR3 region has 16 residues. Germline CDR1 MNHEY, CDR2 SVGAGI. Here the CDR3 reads CASSSYDRGHSYEQYF. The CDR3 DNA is TGTGCCAGCAGTTCCTACGACAGGGGGCATAGCTACGAGCAGTACTTC.

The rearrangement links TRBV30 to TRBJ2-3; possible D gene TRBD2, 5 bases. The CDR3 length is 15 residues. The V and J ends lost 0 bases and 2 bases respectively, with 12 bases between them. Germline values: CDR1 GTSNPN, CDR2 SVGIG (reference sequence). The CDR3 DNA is TGTGCCTGGAGTGTACTAGGGAAACCCACAGATACGCAGTATTTT. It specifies CAWSVLGKPTDTQYF. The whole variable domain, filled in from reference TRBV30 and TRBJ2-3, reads SQTIHQWPATLVQPVGSPLSLECTVEGTSNPNLYWYRQAAGRGLQLLFYSVGIGQISSEVPQNLSASRPQDRQFILSSKKLLLSDSGFYLCAWSVLGKPTDTQYFGPGTRLTVL.

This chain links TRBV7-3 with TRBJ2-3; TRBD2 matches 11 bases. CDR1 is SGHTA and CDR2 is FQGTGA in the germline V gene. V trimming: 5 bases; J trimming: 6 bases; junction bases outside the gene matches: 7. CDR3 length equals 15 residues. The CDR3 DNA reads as TGTGCCAGCAGCCTCAGGACTAGCGGGTCGGATACGCAGTATTTT. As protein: CASSLRTSGSDTQYF.

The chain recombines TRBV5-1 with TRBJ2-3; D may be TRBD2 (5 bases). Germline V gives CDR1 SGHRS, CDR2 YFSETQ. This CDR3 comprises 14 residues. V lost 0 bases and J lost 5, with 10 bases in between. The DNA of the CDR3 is TGCGCCAGCAGCTTGGGAGGGAAGGAAGATACGCAGTATTTT. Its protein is CASSLGGKEDTQYF.

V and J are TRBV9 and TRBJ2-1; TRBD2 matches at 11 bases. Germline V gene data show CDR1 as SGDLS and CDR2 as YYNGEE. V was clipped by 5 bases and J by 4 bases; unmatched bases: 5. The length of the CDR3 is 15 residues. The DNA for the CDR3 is TGTGCCAGCAGTTCGGGACTAGCGGATTACAATGAGCAGTTCTTC. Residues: CASSSGLADYNEQFF.

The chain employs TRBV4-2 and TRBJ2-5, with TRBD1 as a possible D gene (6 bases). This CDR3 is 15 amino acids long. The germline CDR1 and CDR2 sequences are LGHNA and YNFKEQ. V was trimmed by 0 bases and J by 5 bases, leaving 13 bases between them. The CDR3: CASSQDKGGGETQYF. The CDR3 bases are TGTGCCAGCAGCCAAGATAAGGGTGGGGGCGAGACCCAGTACTTC.

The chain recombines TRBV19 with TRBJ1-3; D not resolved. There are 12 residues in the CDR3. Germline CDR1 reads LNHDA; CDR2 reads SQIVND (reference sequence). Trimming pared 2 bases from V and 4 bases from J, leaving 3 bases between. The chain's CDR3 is CASSISGNTIYF. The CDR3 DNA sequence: TGTGCCAGTAGTATAAGCGGAAACACCATATATTTT.

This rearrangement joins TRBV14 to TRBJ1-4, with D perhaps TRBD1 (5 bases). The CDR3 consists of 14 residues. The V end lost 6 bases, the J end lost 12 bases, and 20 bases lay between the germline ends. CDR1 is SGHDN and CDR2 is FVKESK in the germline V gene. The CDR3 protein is CASRKGDPGGELFF. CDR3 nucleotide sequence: TGTGCCAGCAGAAAGGGAGACCCCGGGGGGGAACTGTTTTTT. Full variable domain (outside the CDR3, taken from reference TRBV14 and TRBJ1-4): EAGVTQFPSHSVIEKGQTVTLRCDPISGHDNLYWYRRVMGKEIKFLLHFVKESKQDESGMPNNRFLAERTGGTYSTLKVQPAELEDSGVYFCASRKGDPGGELFFGSGTQLSVL.

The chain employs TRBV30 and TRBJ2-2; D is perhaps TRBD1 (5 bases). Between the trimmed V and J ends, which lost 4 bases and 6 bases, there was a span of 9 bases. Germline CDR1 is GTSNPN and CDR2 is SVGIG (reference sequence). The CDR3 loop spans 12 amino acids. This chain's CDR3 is CAWNPRAGELFF. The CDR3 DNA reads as TGTGCCTGGAACCCCAGGGCCGGGGAGCTGTTTTTT.

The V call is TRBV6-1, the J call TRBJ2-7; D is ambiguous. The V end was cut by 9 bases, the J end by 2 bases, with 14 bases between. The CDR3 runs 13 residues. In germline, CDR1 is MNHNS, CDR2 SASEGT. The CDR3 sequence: CASAVVPTYEQYF. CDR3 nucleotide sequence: TGTGCCAGTGCAGTGGTACCCACCTACGAGCAGTACTTC.

DNA of the CDR3: TGTGCCAGTAGTACCCAGGATTACAATGAGCAGTTCTTC. Protein sequence: CASSTQDYNEQFF. V and J are TRBV19 and TRBJ2-1; no definite D call. Germline CDR1 LNHDA, CDR2 SQIVND (reference sequence). The V end lost 4 bases, the J end lost 4 bases, and 8 bases lay between the germline ends. The CDR3 is 13 residues long.

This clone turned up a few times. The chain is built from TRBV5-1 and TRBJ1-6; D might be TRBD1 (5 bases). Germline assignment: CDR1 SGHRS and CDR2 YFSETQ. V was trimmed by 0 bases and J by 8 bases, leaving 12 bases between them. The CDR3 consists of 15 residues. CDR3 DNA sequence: TGCGCCAGCAGCTTGGCCAGGGATGGGGATTCACCCCTCCACTTT. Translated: CASSLARDGDSPLHF.

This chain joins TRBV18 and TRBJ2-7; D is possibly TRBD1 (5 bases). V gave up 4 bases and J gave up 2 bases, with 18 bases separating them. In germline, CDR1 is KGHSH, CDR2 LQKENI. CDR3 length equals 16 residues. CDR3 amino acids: CASSLGPPEGAYEQYF. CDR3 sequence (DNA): TGTGCCAGCTCACTAGGACCGCCCGAAGGGGCCTACGAGCAGTACTTC.